One sample yielded the 9 T cell receptor beta chains listed below, sequenced in a study of cytomegalovirus exposure and HLA in healthy donors. Researchers ran the PCR with 60 Vbeta and 13 Jbeta primers. TCRdb keeps only in-frame clones here, not all; method: immunoSEQ multiplex PCR. This sample has approximately 200,000 clones, with more than 65% found just once. The specimen was PBMCs. Every receptor here comes from a woman aged 30 to 39 in good health and CMV-seropositive.

V usage is TRBV9 and J usage is TRBJ1-1; no definite D call. This CDR3 has 15 residues. Germline CDR1 and CDR2: SGDLS and YYNGEE. Trimming removed 3 bases at V and 1 base at J, with 13 bases between. CDR3 DNA: TGTGCCAGCAGCGGGAAAGGAGAAACGAACACTGAAGCTTTCTTT. Protein sequence: CASSGKGETNTEAFF. Full variable domain (missing parts from reference TRBV9 and TRBJ1-1): DSGVTQTPKHLITATGQRVTLRCSPRSGDLSVYWYQQSLDQGLQFLIQYYNGEERAKGNILERFSAQQFPDLHSELNLSSLELGDSALYFCASSGKGETNTEAFFGQGTRLTVV.

This clone was observed a few times. The chain joins TRBV5-6 to TRBJ1-6; D remains unclear. Germline CDR1 is SGHDT and CDR2 is YYEEEE. The V end was cut by 2 bases, the J end by 9 bases, with 18 bases between. The CDR3 is 16 residues long. In DNA form, the CDR3 reads TGTGCCAGCAGCTTTGCGTCGGGGTTGGGAAGTTCACCCCTCCACTTT. It yields the protein CASSFASGLGSSPLHF. Full variable domain (rest looked up from reference TRBV5-6 and TRBJ1-6): DAGVTQSPTHLIKTRGQQVTLRCSPKSGHDTVSWYQQALGQGPQFIFQYYEEEERQRGNFPDRFSGHQFPNYSSELNVNALLLGDSALYLCASSFASGLGSSPLHFGNGTRLTVT.

V usage is TRBV6-1 and J usage is TRBJ2-7; no definite D call. CDR1 MNHNS and CDR2 SASEGT come from the germline V gene. This CDR3 contains 13 residues. The V and J ends lost 2 bases and 2 bases respectively, with 7 bases between them. DNA of the CDR3: TGTGCCAGCAGTGAACTCCAGACCTACGAGCAGTACTTC. Its translation: CASSELQTYEQYF.

CDR3 loop: CASSLGTNTGELFF. The CDR3 DNA is TGTGCCAGCAGCTTGGGGACAAACACCGGGGAGCTGTTTTTT. This chain uses TRBV7-8 with TRBJ2-2; perhaps TRBD1 as D (6 bases). Germline V lookup: CDR1 SGHVS, CDR2 FQNEAQ. The V end was cut by 3 bases, the J end by 2 bases, with 7 bases between. CDR3 length equals 14 residues.

The chain links TRBV2 to TRBJ2-3, with 11 bases matching TRBD2. This CDR3 is built from 16 residues. Losses at the gene ends were 0 bases for V and 6 bases for J; bases not matched to a gene: 5. CDR1 and CDR2 (germline): SNHLY, FYNNEI. The CDR3 loop is CASSEAETSGSDTQYF. The DNA for the CDR3 is TGTGCCAGCAGTGAAGCAGAAACTAGCGGGAGCGATACGCAGTATTTT.

The chain couples TRBV29-1 to TRBJ1-1; D ambiguous. The CDR3 length is 9 residues. The germline V gene has CDR1 SQVTM and CDR2 ANQGSEA. Trimming removed 3 bases from V and 11 bases from J, with 7 bases in between. CDR3 sequence: CSVDIPAFF. For the CDR3, the DNA is TGCAGCGTTGATATCCCCGCTTTCTTT.

This chain connects TRBV6-5 to TRBJ1-3, with D possibly matching TRBD1 (5 bases). The V gene's germline CDR1 is MNHEY and CDR2 SVGAGI. The CDR3 runs 15 residues. Trimming shortened V by 5 bases and J by 7 bases, and 18 bases separated the two germline ends. CDR3 region: CASSPPRDSGNTIYF. The CDR3 DNA reads as TGTGCCAGCAGTCCCCCCCGCGACAGTGGCAACACCATATATTTT.

The J gene is TRBJ2-3, the V gene TRBV7-3; TRBD2 agrees at 10 bases. CDR1 and CDR2 (germline): SGHTA, FQGTGA. Trimming cost V 3 bases and J 1 base; bases outside gene matches: 1. This CDR3 has 15 residues. CDR3 coding DNA: TGTGCCAGCAGCTTTCTAGCGGGGGGCACAGATACGCAGTATTTT. Translating it yields CASSFLAGGTDTQYF.

The chain has TRBV7-2 and TRBJ2-7, with TRBD2 as a possible D gene (5 bases). The V end lost 5 bases, the J end lost 3 bases, and 11 bases lay between the germline ends. The V gene's germline CDR1 is SGHTA and CDR2 FQGNSA. This CDR3 is 13 amino acids long. The CDR3 loop is CASSPRTGYEQYF. The CDR3, as DNA: TGTGCCAGCAGCCCGCGGACTGGCTACGAGCAGTACTTC.